This TCR beta chain derives from a study of CD8+CD57+ T cells in acquired aplastic anemia. As for the study in general: DNA recovered from sorted CD4+ and CD8+ cells had a mean of approximately 3 ug.

Genomic DNA constituted the template upon which TCR beta VDJ and CDR3 profiling was performed. MiXCR, applied by TCRdb to the reads, yields one record per CDR3 protein. The sample shows around 400,000 distinct CDR3 sequences, around 72% of them seen only once. There are 15 residues in the CDR3. The germline CDR1 and CDR2 sequences are LNHDA and SQIVND (reference sequence). V gave up 7 bases and J gave up 0 bases; unmatched junction bases: 8. This clonotype has just a few counts. The sequence derives from a human donor in good health, serving as a control. The chain couples TRBV19 to TRBJ1-2; TRBD1 aligns across 7 bases. Sequencing used sorted CD4+, CD8+, or CD8+CD57+ T cells (not recorded which) from PBMCs. CDR3 sequence (DNA): TGTGCCAGTAATCTCCGACAGGGCGCTAACTATGGCTACACCTTC. As protein: CASNLRQGANYGYTF.